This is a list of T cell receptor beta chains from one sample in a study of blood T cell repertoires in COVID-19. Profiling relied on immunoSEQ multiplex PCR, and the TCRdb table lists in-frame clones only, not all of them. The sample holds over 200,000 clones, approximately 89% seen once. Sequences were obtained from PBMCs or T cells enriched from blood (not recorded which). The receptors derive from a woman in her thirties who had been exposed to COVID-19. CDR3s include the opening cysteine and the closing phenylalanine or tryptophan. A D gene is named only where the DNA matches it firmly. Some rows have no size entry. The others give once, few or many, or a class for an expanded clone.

CDR3nt: TGCAGCGTTGAAGAAGGTCAGGGGGCCGGTGGCTACACCTTC; CDR3aa: CSVEEGQGAGGYTF; j_gene: TRBJ1-2; len: 14; abundance: NA; d_gene: TRBD1; v_gene: TRBV29-1
CDR3nt: TGTGCCAGCAGTTTATCGGGGCCCCTAAAAGCTTTCTTT; CDR3aa: CASSLSGPLKAFF; j_gene: TRBJ1-1; len: 13; abundance: NA; d_gene: NA; v_gene: TRBV27
CDR3nt: TGCGCCAGCAGCCAAGGTAGCGCGACCGGGGAGCTGTTTTTT; CDR3aa: CASSQGSATGELFF; j_gene: TRBJ2-2; len: 14; abundance: NA; d_gene: NA; v_gene: TRBV4-1
CDR3nt: TGCGCCAGCAGCTTGGCGGGAGGGATGACCGGGGAGCTGTTTTTT; CDR3aa: CASSLAGGMTGELFF; j_gene: TRBJ2-2; len: 15; abundance: NA; d_gene: TRBD2; v_gene: TRBV5-1
CDR3nt: TGTGCCAGCAGCTTGGGTGTGACTACCGGGGAGCTGTTTTTT; CDR3aa: CASSLGVTTGELFF; j_gene: TRBJ2-2; len: 14; abundance: NA; d_gene: NA; v_gene: TRBV5-6
CDR3nt: TGTGCCAGCAGTGAATCAGGGGTAAACACCATATATTTT; CDR3aa: CASSESGVNTIYF; j_gene: TRBJ1-3; len: 13; abundance: NA; d_gene: NA; v_gene: TRBV6-1
CDR3nt: TGTGCCAGCAGCCGGACTAGCAGAACGCAGTTCTTC; CDR3aa: CASSRTSRTQFF; j_gene: TRBJ2-1; len: 12; abundance: NA; d_gene: TRBD2; v_gene: TRBV6-2/TRBV6-3
CDR3nt: TGTGCCAGCAGCGCGCTAGCGGGAGGGCCGGATGAGCAGTTCTTC; CDR3aa: CASSALAGGPDEQFF; j_gene: TRBJ2-1; len: 15; abundance: once; d_gene: TRBD2; v_gene: TRBV9
CDR3nt: TGTGCCAGTAGTTTCCAACGAGGGAATGAGCAGTTCTTC; CDR3aa: CASSFQRGNEQFF; j_gene: TRBJ2-1; len: 13; abundance: NA; d_gene: NA; v_gene: TRBV19
CDR3nt: TGTGCCAGTAGTATTAGCAACCCCCCCGGGGAGCTGTTTTTT; CDR3aa: CASSISNPPGELFF; j_gene: TRBJ2-2; len: 14; abundance: NA; d_gene: NA; v_gene: TRBV19
CDR3nt: TGTGCCAGCAGCTTTGCGGGCTACGAGCAGTACTTC; CDR3aa: CASSFAGYEQYF; j_gene: TRBJ2-7; len: 12; abundance: NA; d_gene: NA; v_gene: TRBV11-2
CDR3nt: TGTGCCACCAGTGAAGTAGCGGGAGGGCGCAATGAGCAGTTCTTC; CDR3aa: CATSEVAGGRNEQFF; j_gene: TRBJ2-1; len: 15; abundance: NA; d_gene: TRBD2; v_gene: TRBV24-1
CDR3nt: TGTGCCAGCGCGGGAGATACGCAGTATTTT; CDR3aa: CASAGDTQYF; j_gene: TRBJ2-3; len: 10; abundance: NA; d_gene: NA; v_gene: TRBV3-1/TRBV3-2
CDR3nt: TGTGCCAGCAGCCTAGCGGGGGGGGCTAGCGGATACAATGAGCAGTTCTTC; CDR3aa: CASSLAGGASGYNEQFF; j_gene: TRBJ2-1; len: 17; abundance: NA; d_gene: TRBD2; v_gene: TRBV7-2
CDR3nt: TGTGCCAGCAGCTTACGGACAGGCCTAAGCTCCTACAATGAGCAGTTCTTC; CDR3aa: CASSLRTGLSSYNEQFF; j_gene: TRBJ2-1; len: 17; abundance: NA; d_gene: TRBD1; v_gene: TRBV11-2
CDR3nt: TGTGCCAGCAGCGTAAGGTGGACTAGCACAGATACGCAGTATTTT; CDR3aa: CASSVRWTSTDTQYF; j_gene: TRBJ2-3; len: 15; abundance: NA; d_gene: NA; v_gene: TRBV9
CDR3nt: TGTGCCAGTCTAGCGGGAGAATCAGATACGCAGTATTTT; CDR3aa: CASLAGESDTQYF; j_gene: TRBJ2-3; len: 13; abundance: NA; d_gene: TRBD2; v_gene: TRBV28
CDR3nt: TGTGCCTGGAAAGGCGGACAGACCAACTCTGGGGCCAACGTCCTGACTTTC; CDR3aa: CAWKGGQTNSGANVLTF; j_gene: TRBJ2-6; len: 17; abundance: NA; d_gene: NA; v_gene: TRBV30
CDR3nt: TGTGCCAGCAGCCAAGATGGACAGTCCGGGTCACCCCTCCACTTT; CDR3aa: CASSQDGQSGSPLHF; j_gene: TRBJ1-6; len: 15; abundance: NA; d_gene: NA; v_gene: TRBV14
CDR3nt: TGTGCCAGCAGCTTTAGCGGGCGAGGGATATCCTACGAGCAGTACTTC; CDR3aa: CASSFSGRGISYEQYF; j_gene: TRBJ2-7; len: 16; abundance: NA; d_gene: TRBD2; v_gene: TRBV7-2
CDR3nt: TGTGCCAGCAGTTTATGGGGGACAGGGCCCCGTGACCAAGAGACCCAGTACTTC; CDR3aa: CASSLWGTGPRDQETQYF; j_gene: TRBJ2-5; len: 18; abundance: NA; d_gene: TRBD1; v_gene: TRBV28
CDR3nt: TGTGCCAGCAGACTAGCGGGACCCCTAGGGAATGAGCAGTTCTTC; CDR3aa: CASRLAGPLGNEQFF; j_gene: TRBJ2-1; len: 15; abundance: NA; d_gene: TRBD2; v_gene: TRBV2
CDR3nt: TGTGCCAGCAGTCGCACAGGGGCTGAGCAGTTCTTC; CDR3aa: CASSRTGAEQFF; j_gene: TRBJ2-1; len: 12; abundance: NA; d_gene: TRBD1; v_gene: TRBV6-5
CDR3nt: TGTGCCAGCAGTCGGAGCGGGATAGCCGCCTACGAGCAGTACTTC; CDR3aa: CASSRSGIAAYEQYF; j_gene: TRBJ2-7; len: 15; abundance: NA; d_gene: TRBD2; v_gene: TRBV6-5
CDR3nt: TGTGCCAGCACCCCCGACAGGAATGAAAAACTGTTTTTT; CDR3aa: CASTPDRNEKLFF; j_gene: TRBJ1-4; len: 13; abundance: NA; d_gene: NA; v_gene: TRBV2
CDR3nt: TGTGCCAGCAGCGAGACAGAGGGAAACACCATATATTTT; CDR3aa: CASSETEGNTIYF; j_gene: TRBJ1-3; len: 13; abundance: NA; d_gene: NA; v_gene: TRBV6-4
CDR3nt: TGTGCCAGTAGTACCGGGCGGGGGTATAGCAATCAGCCCCAGCATTTT; CDR3aa: CASSTGRGYSNQPQHF; j_gene: TRBJ1-5; len: 16; abundance: NA; d_gene: NA; v_gene: TRBV19
CDR3nt: TGTGCCAGTAGTATCGGGAACTCTGGAAACACCATATATTTT; CDR3aa: CASSIGNSGNTIYF; j_gene: TRBJ1-3; len: 14; abundance: once; d_gene: NA; v_gene: TRBV19
CDR3nt: TGTGCCACTACACAGGGCTCTCCGGATTCACCCCTCCACTTT; CDR3aa: CATTQGSPDSPLHF; j_gene: TRBJ1-6; len: 14; abundance: NA; d_gene: NA; v_gene: TRBV6-5
CDR3nt: TGTGCCAGCAGTCACCAGACAGGCCCCTACGAGCAGTACTTC; CDR3aa: CASSHQTGPYEQYF; j_gene: TRBJ2-7; len: 14; abundance: NA; d_gene: NA; v_gene: TRBV16
CDR3nt: TGTGCCAGCAGCTTGAACGCCGGCCTTTCCGGGGGGGCCCAGTACTTC; CDR3aa: CASSLNAGLSGGAQYF; j_gene: TRBJ2-5; len: 16; abundance: NA; d_gene: TRBD2; v_gene: TRBV5-5
CDR3nt: TGTGCCAGCAGTTACTCGGACTCCCCTATAGCCTACGAGCAGTACTTC; CDR3aa: CASSYSDSPIAYEQYF; j_gene: TRBJ2-7; len: 16; abundance: NA; d_gene: NA; v_gene: TRBV6-5
CDR3nt: TGTGCCAGCAGCTCGGGATCGAACACTGAAGCTTTCTTT; CDR3aa: CASSSGSNTEAFF; j_gene: TRBJ1-1; len: 13; abundance: few; d_gene: NA; v_gene: TRBV5-5
CDR3nt: TGCGCCAGCAGCTTGACTGGGACTAGCGGGAATACCGGGGAGCTGTTTTTT; CDR3aa: CASSLTGTSGNTGELFF; j_gene: TRBJ2-2; len: 17; abundance: NA; d_gene: TRBD2; v_gene: TRBV5-1
CDR3nt: TGTGCCAGCAGTTTACTGGGACAGGGAAGCTACGAGCAGTACTTC; CDR3aa: CASSLLGQGSYEQYF; j_gene: TRBJ2-7; len: 15; abundance: few; d_gene: TRBD1; v_gene: TRBV27
CDR3nt: TGTGCCAGCAGCTTGTATAGCGGGAGGGCCGAAAATGAGCAGTTCTTC; CDR3aa: CASSLYSGRAENEQFF; j_gene: TRBJ2-1; len: 16; abundance: NA; d_gene: TRBD2; v_gene: TRBV7-9
CDR3nt: TGTGCCAGCAGTCCTAGGACAGTCGAAAAACTGTTTTTT; CDR3aa: CASSPRTVEKLFF; j_gene: TRBJ1-4; len: 13; abundance: once; d_gene: NA; v_gene: TRBV27
CDR3nt: TGTGCCAGCAGGCCCGGGACAGGGGAGAGAAATGGCTACACCTTC; CDR3aa: CASRPGTGERNGYTF; j_gene: TRBJ1-2; len: 15; abundance: NA; d_gene: TRBD1; v_gene: TRBV5-4
CDR3nt: TGTGCCAGCAGTGAATCAGGGAGGACAGGGGGCTACACCTTC; CDR3aa: CASSESGRTGGYTF; j_gene: TRBJ1-2; len: 14; abundance: NA; d_gene: TRBD1; v_gene: TRBV6-1
CDR3nt: TGTGCCACCAGCTCTGGGTGGCAGGGACTCCACGAGCAGTACTTC; CDR3aa: CATSSGWQGLHEQYF; j_gene: TRBJ2-7; len: 15; abundance: NA; d_gene: NA; v_gene: TRBV28
CDR3nt: TGTGCCAGCAGCCAAGATCTGGGGGGTGTCGGGAACACTGAAGCTTTCTTT; CDR3aa: CASSQDLGGVGNTEAFF; j_gene: TRBJ1-1; len: 17; abundance: NA; d_gene: NA; v_gene: TRBV4-2
CDR3nt: TGTGCCAGCAGTCGAGTAGCTGGGGGGTTTAATTCACCCCTCCACTTT; CDR3aa: CASSRVAGGFNSPLHF; j_gene: TRBJ1-6; len: 16; abundance: few; d_gene: NA; v_gene: TRBV27
CDR3nt: TGTGCCAGCAGCAGCAGGGTCGGCTATGGCTACACCTTC; CDR3aa: CASSSRVGYGYTF; j_gene: TRBJ1-2; len: 13; abundance: NA; d_gene: NA; v_gene: TRBV6-5
CDR3nt: TGTGCCAGCAGCGGGACCAGGGGGACTGAAGCTTTCTTT; CDR3aa: CASSGTRGTEAFF; j_gene: TRBJ1-1; len: 13; abundance: NA; d_gene: TRBD1; v_gene: TRBV9
CDR3nt: TGCGCCAGCAGCCCGCAACAGGGTTACGACGGCTACACCTTC; CDR3aa: CASSPQQGYDGYTF; j_gene: TRBJ1-2; len: 14; abundance: NA; d_gene: NA; v_gene: TRBV5-1
CDR3nt: TGTGCCTGGAGTGTAAACAGGGGGGATCAGCCCCAGCATTTT; CDR3aa: CAWSVNRGDQPQHF; j_gene: TRBJ1-5; len: 14; abundance: NA; d_gene: TRBD1; v_gene: TRBV30
CDR3nt: TGTGCCAGCAGCTCCACAGGGGCACCCTACGAGCAGTACTTC; CDR3aa: CASSSTGAPYEQYF; j_gene: TRBJ2-7; len: 14; abundance: NA; d_gene: TRBD1; v_gene: TRBV7-9
CDR3nt: TGTGCCAGCAGCTTGGGGCAGGGCAGGCCGGGTGTCTATGGCTACACCTTC; CDR3aa: CASSLGQGRPGVYGYTF; j_gene: TRBJ1-2; len: 17; abundance: NA; d_gene: NA; v_gene: TRBV5-5
CDR3nt: TGTGCCAGCTCACCGGGCAGGAACACTGAAGCTTTCTTT; CDR3aa: CASSPGRNTEAFF; j_gene: TRBJ1-1; len: 13; abundance: NA; d_gene: NA; v_gene: TRBV18
CDR3nt: TGTGCCAGCAGCCCGCGGGACAGTAACACCGGGGAGCTGTTTTTT; CDR3aa: CASSPRDSNTGELFF; j_gene: TRBJ2-2; len: 15; abundance: NA; d_gene: NA; v_gene: TRBV7-9